This passage covers 31 T cell receptor beta chains from one sample sequenced in a study of cytomegalovirus exposure and HLA in healthy donors. PCR amplification relied on 60 Vbeta primers (plus 13 Jbeta primers). Clones were read by immunoSEQ multiplex PCR, and TCRdb kept only the in-frame ones, dropping some. Of 80,000 to 100,000 clones detected, roughly 77% appear once; the ten largest clones hold 1.4% to 1.5%. The sequencing sample was made of PBMCs. The receptors were gathered from a man between 35 and 55 years old in good health and CMV-seronegative.

The CDR3, as DNA: TGTGCCAGCTCACCACCGAGGCCGGAAGAGACCCAGTACTTC. Translation: CASSPPRPEETQYF. The V call is TRBV18, the J call TRBJ2-5, with no clear D. Germline lookup yields CDR1 KGHSH and CDR2 LQKENI. The CDR3 spans 14 residues. Trimming took off 0 bases at V and 3 bases at J, with 8 bases between the two ends.

The chain uses TRBV10-3 and TRBJ2-7; the D gene is possibly TRBD1 (6 bases). This CDR3 contains 11 residues. CDR1 and CDR2 (germline): ENHRY, SYGVKD. Trimming stripped 10 bases from V and 2 bases from J, with 9 bases between. The CDR3 reads CATGQTYEQYF. The DNA of the CDR3 is TGTGCCACCGGACAGACCTACGAGCAGTACTTC.

The chain joins TRBV9 to TRBJ1-2; a weak D match, TRBD1 (6 bases). Trimming shortened V by 3 bases and J by 7 bases, and 19 bases separated the two germline ends. This CDR3 contains 15 residues. Germline CDR1 is SGDLS and CDR2 is YYNGEE. CDR3 amino acids: CASSAEDRGMRGYTF. The CDR3 region has the DNA TGTGCCAGCAGCGCCGAGGACAGAGGCATGCGTGGCTACACCTTC.

This sequence joins TRBV7-2 and TRBJ1-5; D is undetermined. The CDR3 has 14 residues. Germline V gene data show CDR1 as SGHTA and CDR2 as FQGNSA. Trimming shortened V by 4 bases and J by 4 bases, and 11 bases separated the two germline ends. The CDR3 DNA sequence: TGTGCCAGCAGCTCCCGAGACTGGAATCAGCCCCAGCATTTT. Its protein is CASSSRDWNQPQHF.

The chain has TRBV6-5 and TRBJ1-2; the D gene is possibly TRBD1 (5 bases). The V end lost 7 bases, the J end lost 7 bases, and 19 bases lay between the germline ends. CDR1 is MNHEY, CDR2 SVGAGI, per germline. This CDR3 is built from 14 residues. The CDR3 coding sequence is TGTGCCAGCATCTCAGGATGGCAGGGCGCTGGCTACACCTTC. This sequence encodes CASISGWQGAGYTF.

The chain carries TRBV9 and TRBJ1-2, with 7 bases that match TRBD1. Trimming at V came to 3 bases and at J to 4 bases, leaving 12 bases not matched to a gene. Germline lookup yields CDR1 SGDLS and CDR2 YYNGEE. The CDR3 is made up of 16 amino acids. CDR3 bases: TGTGCCAGCAGCGGAGCCTCGGGACAGTTCCCCTATGGCTACACCTTC. Translating it yields CASSGASGQFPYGYTF.

The rearrangement links TRBV7-9 to TRBJ1-3; D remains unclear. The CDR3 is 12 amino acids. Trimming removed 9 bases at V and 4 bases at J, with 10 bases between. CDR1 and CDR2 (germline): SEHNR, FQNEAQ (reference sequence). CDR3 residues: CASDMSGNTIYF. CDR3 nucleotides: TGTGCCAGTGACATGTCAGGAAACACCATATATTTT.

The gene calls are TRBV30 and TRBJ1-2, with 10 bases that match TRBD1. Germline V gene data show CDR1 as GTSNPN and CDR2 as SVGIG (reference sequence). The CDR3 is made up of 14 amino acids. V lost 3 bases, J lost 5 bases, and 6 bases stayed unmatched. DNA for the CDR3: TGTGCCTGGAGCCCGGGACAGGGGATTTATGGCTACACCTTC. Its protein is CAWSPGQGIYGYTF.

This rearrangement joins TRBV7-9 to TRBJ2-5; tentatively, D is TRBD1 (5 bases). The end of the DNA is better explained by TRBJ2-7, so the J call may be wrong. Germline V CDR1 and CDR2: SEHNR, FQNEAQ (reference sequence). CDR3 length: 14 amino acids. CDR3 loop: CASSSRTQNYEQYF. The CDR3 DNA sequence: TGTGCCAGCAGCTCCAGGACACAAAACTACGAGCAGTACTTC.

This chain connects TRBV6-1 to TRBJ2-7; D is possibly TRBD1 (6 bases). There are 14 residues in the CDR3. Trimming pared 2 bases from V and 1 base from J, leaving 9 bases between. CDR1 and CDR2 (germline): MNHNS, SASEGT. The CDR3 DNA reads as TGTGCCAGCAGTGAAATGGACAGTTCCTACGAGCAGTACTTC. The encoded protein is CASSEMDSSYEQYF.

V usage is TRBV28 and J usage is TRBJ1-5; 7 bases align to TRBD1. The CDR3 contains 16 residues. The V gene end was trimmed by 2 bases and the J gene end by 4 bases; junction bases not matched to a gene: 8. Germline CDR1 is MDHEN and CDR2 is SYDVKM. The CDR3 DNA is TGTGCCAGCAGTTTAATCGGGACAGCCCCAAATCAGCCCCAGCATTTT. Translating gives CASSLIGTAPNQPQHF.

Note on this clone: Other nucleotide sequences in the sample specify the same CDR3. V usage is TRBV5-1 and J usage is TRBJ1-2; 9 bases line up with TRBD1. V gave up 0 bases and J gave up 4 bases; unmatched junction bases: 4. The germline V gene has CDR1 SGHRS and CDR2 YFSETQ. The CDR3 covers 15 residues. CDR3 sequence: CASSLAGTGFYGYTF. CDR3 in DNA: TGCGCCAGCAGCTTGGCGGGGACAGGGTTCTATGGCTACACCTTC.

The rearrangement uses TRBV27 and TRBJ1-1, with 9 bases identical to TRBD1. This CDR3 is 16 amino acids long. Germline V gene lookup returns CDR1 MNHEY and CDR2 SMNVEV (reference sequence). The V gene end was trimmed by 1 base and the J gene end by 1 base; junction bases not matched to a gene: 4. CDR3 nucleotide sequence: TGTGCCAGCAGTTTATGGGGACAGGGAGGGAACACTGAAGCTTTCTTT. Its translation: CASSLWGQGGNTEAFF.

The chain combines TRBV7-6 with TRBJ1-5; D is uncertain. The V end lost 4 bases, the J end lost 0 bases, and 10 bases lay between the germline ends. The CDR3 has 15 amino acids. Germline CDR1 reads SGHVS; CDR2 reads FNYEAQ. CDR3 nucleotides: TGTGCCAGCAGCTCGGACCGGGGTAGCAATCAGCCCCAGCATTTT. It is translated as CASSSDRGSNQPQHF.

This clone was found once. The junction shows a germline mismatch at one end, possibly a read error. The J gene is TRBJ1-6, the V gene TRBV10-2; D uncertain. CDR1 and CDR2 (germline): WSHSY, SAAADI. CDR3 length equals 15 residues. This CDR3 is CASIEGSSYNSPLHF. CDR3 bases: TGCGCCAGCATTGAGGGCAGCTCCTATAATTCACCCCTCCACTTT.

V gene TRBV5-5 combines with J gene TRBJ1-6, with TRBD1 matching over 7 bases. The CDR3 is made up of 14 amino acids. Germline loops: CDR1 SGHKS, CDR2 YYEKEE (reference sequence). V dropped 5 bases and J dropped 7; count of bases not matched to a gene: 6. The CDR3 nucleotides are TGTGCCAGCAGAACCGGGACAGCGAATTCACCCCTCCACTTT. It encodes CASRTGTANSPLHF.

The rearrangement links TRBV27 to TRBJ2-1; possibly TRBD2 for D (5 bases). The CDR3 is made up of 12 amino acids. The germline V and J ends were trimmed by 6 bases and 10 bases, with 13 bases remaining between them. Germline V CDR1 and CDR2: MNHEY, SMNVEV (reference sequence). CDR3 amino acids: CASSLIPGEQFF. DNA of the CDR3: TGTGCCAGCAGCCTGATACCGGGGGAGCAGTTCTTC.

This clone was seen only once. The chain joins TRBV6-1 to TRBJ1-1; no firm D call. Germline assignment: CDR1 MNHNS and CDR2 SASEGT. Trimming stripped 7 bases from V and 5 bases from J, with 11 bases between. The CDR3 sequence is 12 residues long. The CDR3 spells CASTNLRTEAFF. The DNA for the CDR3 is TGTGCCAGCACCAATCTTAGAACTGAAGCTTTCTTT.

The V call is TRBV28, the J call TRBJ2-3; a weak D match, TRBD1 (6 bases). The CDR3 is 14 residues long. Germline-derived CDR1 and CDR2 are MDHEN and SYDVKM. With 0 bases removed from V and 7 bases from J, the gap between germline ends came to 11 bases. CDR3 coding DNA: TGTGCCAGCAGTTTATGGTCGGGACAAAATACGCAGTATTTT. Translated, it gives CASSLWSGQNTQYF.

In this sample, this clone turned up once. This rearrangement joins TRBV29-1 to TRBJ1-2; tentative D call: TRBD1 (5 bases). The CDR3 loop spans 14 amino acids. Per germline, CDR1 SQVTM and CDR2 ANQGSEA. V dropped 1 base and J dropped 2 bases, with 11 bases sitting between them. The CDR3, as DNA: TGCAGCGTTGAAGTTTATCGACAGAACTATGGCTACACCTTC. Amino acids: CSVEVYRQNYGYTF.

The chain links TRBV5-1 to TRBJ2-1, with D hard to call. The CDR3 loop spans 14 amino acids. From germline, CDR1 is SGHRS and CDR2 YFSETQ. V was pared by 0 bases and J by 6 bases, with 10 bases between. The CDR3 region is CASSLDASPNEQFF. The CDR3 bases are TGCGCCAGCAGCTTGGATGCGTCGCCCAATGAGCAGTTCTTC.

The chain carries TRBV4-1 and TRBJ2-7; 12 nucleotides match TRBD1. Trimming removed 1 base from V and 4 bases from J; junction bases left unmatched: 8. Germline CDR1 and CDR2: MGHRA and YSYEKL. CDR3 size: 17 residues. The CDR3 DNA is TGCGCCAGCAGCCAAGCGGGGACAGGGGGCGGTAGATACGAGCAGTACTTC. As protein: CASSQAGTGGGRYEQYF.

The rearrangement links TRBV29-1 to TRBJ2-1, with a weak D call TRBD1 (5 bases). V was shortened by 7 bases and J by 4 bases, with 11 bases between the two germline ends. This CDR3 is 12 amino acids long. The germline V gene encodes CDR1 SQVTM and CDR2 ANQGSEA. CDR3 bases: TGCAGCGGGTCCGCAGGGTACAATGAGCAGTTCTTC. It encodes CSGSAGYNEQFF.

The chain has TRBV6-1 and TRBJ1-6; perhaps TRBD1 as D (6 bases). V was cut by 0 bases and J by 9 bases, with 12 bases left in between. This CDR3 has 15 residues. Germline lookup yields CDR1 MNHNS and CDR2 SASEGT. The CDR3 is CASSEATGTSSPLHF. The DNA of the CDR3 is TGTGCCAGCAGTGAAGCGACAGGCACCAGTTCACCCCTCCACTTT.

This chain connects TRBV5-4 to TRBJ1-4, with TRBD1 as a possible D gene (6 bases). The CDR3 totals 15 residues. The V end lost 4 bases, the J end lost 1 base, and 11 bases lay between the germline ends. CDR1 and CDR2 (germline): SGHNT, YYREEE (reference sequence). In DNA, the CDR3 is TGTGCCAGCAGCCTGCGAGGGGGAACTAATGAAAAACTGTTTTTT. Amino acid sequence: CASSLRGGTNEKLFF.

The genes are TRBV19 and TRBJ1-2; D not resolved. V was pared by 6 bases and J by 3 bases, with 14 bases between. CDR1 and CDR2 (germline): LNHDA, SQIVND (reference sequence). CDR3 length: 14 amino acids. The CDR3: CASRAPALDYGYTF. In DNA, the CDR3 is TGTGCCAGTAGGGCTCCCGCTCTCGACTATGGCTACACCTTC.

This sequence joins TRBV29-1 and TRBJ1-2, with a tentative D call TRBD1 (6 bases). Germline V gene lookup returns CDR1 SQVTM and CDR2 ANQGSEA. Trimming removed 5 bases at V and 2 bases at J, with 12 bases between. This CDR3 is built from 13 residues. DNA of the CDR3: TGCAGCGTTAGGGACACCAAAAACTATGGCTACACCTTC. Translated, it gives CSVRDTKNYGYTF.

The chain is built from TRBV6-4 and TRBJ2-2, with 8 bases aligning to TRBD1. CDR3 size: 15 residues. CDR1 and CDR2 from the germline V gene are MRHNA and SNTAGT. The trim removed 4 bases at V and 5 bases at J, leaving 6 bases unmatched. The CDR3 DNA reads as TGTGCCAGCAGTGTGGAGGACAGGGCGACCGGGGAGCTGTTTTTT. It yields the protein CASSVEDRATGELFF.

This clone was counted a few times. The chain uses TRBV14 and TRBJ2-3, with D unclear. Germline V gene data show CDR1 as SGHDN and CDR2 as FVKESK. V shed 3 bases and J shed 7 bases, with 11 bases lying between them. The CDR3 consists of 13 residues. The CDR3, as DNA: TGTGCCAGCAGCCAGGTGGGCGCAAATACGCAGTATTTT. Its translation is CASSQVGANTQYF.

For this clone: This specimen includes other DNA sequences encoding the same CDR3. The chain has TRBV5-4 and TRBJ2-3; 11 bases are shared with TRBD2. The V and J ends lost 0 bases and 1 base, in that order; junction bases with no gene match: 7. The CDR3 is made up of 18 amino acids. The germline gives CDR1 SGHNT, CDR2 YYREEE (reference sequence). CDR3 nucleotide sequence: TGTGCCAGCAGCTTGGGTCTAGCGGGGGGCGGGGGCACAGATACGCAGTATTTT. The encoded protein is CASSLGLAGGGGTDTQYF.

V is TRBV5-4 and J is TRBJ2-3; TRBD2 matches at 8 bases. Losses at the gene ends were 0 bases for V and 5 bases for J; bases not matched to a gene: 8. Germline CDR1 SGHNT, CDR2 YYREEE (reference sequence). The CDR3 covers 16 residues. CDR3 coding DNA: TGTGCCAGCAGCTTGGGAGGAGCGGGGGACGGAGATACGCAGTATTTT. It specifies CASSLGGAGDGDTQYF. Drawing the rest from reference TRBV5-4 and TRBJ2-3, the complete variable domain is ETGVTQSPTHLIKTRGQQVTLRCSSQSGHNTVSWYQQALGQGPQFIFQYYREEENGRGNFPPRFSGLQFPNYSSELNVNALELDDSALYLCASSLGGAGDGDTQYFGPGTRLTVL.